These 32 T cell receptor beta chains originate from one sample sequenced in a study of cytomegalovirus exposure and HLA in healthy donors. The PCR ran on 60 Vbeta and 13 Jbeta primers. Sequencing used immunoSEQ multiplex PCR; TCRdb keeps in-frame clones, though not all of them. The sample records about 190,000 clones, more than 70% being singletons. The sample comprised PBMCs. The receptors come from a boy aged 5-17 years in good health and CMV-seronegative.

V usage is TRBV5-8 and J usage is TRBJ2-5; the match to TRBD1 covers 7 bases. With 4 bases clipped from V and 3 bases from J, the junction kept 9 bases outside the gene matches. CDR1 is SGHTS and CDR2 is YDEGEE in the germline V gene. There are 15 residues in the CDR3. The CDR3 nucleotides read TGTGCCAGCAGCCGAGGCACCGGGACAGAAGAGACCCAGTACTTC. It translates to CASSRGTGTEETQYF.

A single count supports this clone. This chain connects TRBV30 to TRBJ1-6; D gene uncertain. The ends were cut back, 4 bases at V and 0 bases at J, with 10 bases in the middle. This CDR3 has 15 residues. The V gene's germline CDR1 is GTSNPN and CDR2 SVGIG (reference sequence). The CDR3 DNA sequence: TGTGCCTGGAATGCCTTCAGCTCCTATAATTCACCCCTCCACTTT. Its translation: CAWNAFSSYNSPLHF.

The chain employs TRBV29-1 and TRBJ2-7, with D perhaps TRBD1 (6 bases). The length of the CDR3 is 11 residues. V lost 7 bases to trimming and J lost 9 bases, with 16 bases between them. Germline V gene lookup returns CDR1 SQVTM and CDR2 ANQGSEA. CDR3 amino acids: CSGGGPMGQYF. CDR3 in DNA: TGCAGCGGAGGGGGACCTATGGGGCAGTACTTC.

This clone was picked up one time. The gene calls are TRBV4-3 and TRBJ2-1; D is undetermined. The V and J ends lost 0 bases and 5 bases respectively, with 11 bases between them. The germline V gene has CDR1 LGHNA and CDR2 YSLEER. There are 15 residues in the CDR3. In DNA form, the CDR3 reads TGCGCCAGCAGCCAAGAGCCATACCCGGACAATGAGCAGTTCTTC. It translates to CASSQEPYPDNEQFF.

The chain is built from TRBV11-2 and TRBJ2-5; TRBD2 might be the D (6 bases). The germline CDR1 and CDR2 sequences are SGHAT and FQNNGV. This CDR3 region has 12 residues. V dropped 10 bases and J dropped 12 bases, with 21 bases sitting between them. The CDR3 loop is CATATFGGNEYF. The CDR3 DNA follows: TGTGCCACCGCCACCTTCGGGGGAAACGAGTACTTC.

There are a few counts of this clone. The V call is TRBV7-3, the J call TRBJ2-2; D is undetermined. Germline values: CDR1 SGHTA, CDR2 FQGTGA. The CDR3 has 14 residues. The V gene lost 5 bases and the J gene lost 7 bases, with 14 bases spanning the gap. The CDR3 is CASSQGSGRGELFF. Here the CDR3 DNA reads TGTGCCAGCAGCCAAGGCTCGGGTCGCGGGGAGCTGTTTTTT.

This clone appeared once. This rearrangement joins TRBV18 to TRBJ2-1; TRBD1 is a possible D gene (6 bases). V dropped 2 bases and J dropped 8 bases, with 13 bases sitting between them. CDR1 KGHSH and CDR2 LQKENI come from the germline V gene. This CDR3 has 14 amino acids. CDR3 protein: CASSPISGADEQFF. The CDR3 nucleotides read TGTGCCAGCTCACCAATATCAGGGGCCGATGAGCAGTTCTTC.

This rearrangement joins TRBV29-1 to TRBJ2-3, with 7 positions matching TRBD1. This CDR3 comprises 14 residues. V dropped 2 bases and J dropped 3; count of bases not matched to a gene: 5. CDR1 and CDR2 (germline): SQVTM, ANQGSEA. Here the CDR3 reads CSVERTGWTDTQYF. The DNA of the CDR3 is TGCAGCGTTGAAAGGACAGGTTGGACAGATACGCAGTATTTT.

This clone has a handful of counts. This chain's CDR3 is CASRPFGTGGHEQYF. As DNA, the CDR3 is TGTGCCAGCAGACCCTTTGGGACAGGGGGTCACGAGCAGTACTTC. The V call is TRBV7-9, the J call TRBJ2-7; 11 bases are shared with TRBD1. V shed 6 bases, J shed 5 bases, and the junction held 9 bases outside the gene matches. The CDR3 is 15 residues long. CDR1 is SEHNR and CDR2 is FQNEAQ in the germline V gene (reference sequence).

This sequence joins TRBV9 and TRBJ1-3; 7 bases line up with TRBD1. This CDR3 region has 15 residues. CDR1 is SGDLS and CDR2 is YYNGEE in the germline V gene. V gave up 2 bases and J gave up 2 bases; unmatched junction bases: 4. For the CDR3, the DNA is TGTGCCAGCAGCGTTACAGGGGTCGCTGGAAACACCATATATTTT. It specifies CASSVTGVAGNTIYF.

The rearrangement joins TRBV4-2 to TRBJ2-1, with 10 bases identical to TRBD2. The CDR3 totals 14 residues. The V and J ends lost 8 bases and 5 bases, in that order; junction bases with no gene match: 6. Germline V lookup: CDR1 LGHNA, CDR2 YNFKEQ. CDR3 sequence: CASLRLAGDNEQFF. The CDR3 DNA follows: TGTGCCAGCCTAAGGCTAGCGGGAGACAATGAGCAGTTCTTC.

This chain uses TRBV2 with TRBJ2-3; 14 nucleotides match TRBD2. CDR1 is SNHLY and CDR2 is FYNNEI in the germline V gene. The CDR3 covers 19 residues. V dropped 6 bases and J dropped 0; count of bases not matched to a gene: 11. The CDR3 DNA follows: TGTGCCAGCAGCTATCCCGGACTAGCGGGGGGAACGAGCACAGATACGCAGTATTTT. Its translation: CASSYPGLAGGTSTDTQYF.

The sample holds one count of this clone. The V call is TRBV18, the J call TRBJ2-6; 12 nucleotides agree with TRBD1. Trimming cost V 6 bases and J 4 bases; bases outside gene matches: 25. The CDR3 runs to 23 residues. Germline assignment: CDR1 KGHSH and CDR2 LQKENI. The CDR3 reads CASSNRAMSEGQGAWSGANVLTF. CDR3 in DNA: TGTGCCAGCTCGAACCGGGCAATGAGTGAGGGACAGGGGGCTTGGTCCGGGGCCAACGTCCTGACTTTC. Drawing the rest from reference TRBV18 and TRBJ2-6, the complete variable domain is NAGVMQNPRHLVRRRGQEARLRCSPMKGHSHVYWYRQLPEEGLKFMVYLQKENIIDESGMPKERFSAEFPKEGPSILRIQQVVRGDSAAYFCASSNRAMSEGQGAWSGANVLTFGAGSRLTVL.

The gene calls are TRBV28 and TRBJ2-7; 15 nucleotides match TRBD2. CDR3 size: 19 residues. Losses at the gene ends were 5 bases for V and 1 base for J; bases not matched to a gene: 12. Germline values: CDR1 MDHEN, CDR2 SYDVKM. The CDR3 DNA sequence: TGTGCCAGCAGTCTAGGAGGCGGACTAGCGGGAGGGATTTCCTACGAGCAGTACTTC. It encodes CASSLGGGLAGGISYEQYF.

Here the CDR3 reads CASSPGQVWDEQYF. The CDR3 DNA sequence: TGCGCCAGCAGCCCAGGACAGGTGTGGGACGAGCAGTACTTC. The rearrangement links TRBV5-1 to TRBJ2-7, with 7 bases identical to TRBD1. The V gene's germline CDR1 is SGHRS and CDR2 YFSETQ. V shed 4 bases and J 5 bases; nucleotides not matched to a gene: 9. The CDR3 runs to 14 residues.

The chain combines TRBV28 with TRBJ1-2; perhaps TRBD1 as D (5 bases). The CDR3 length is 14 residues. Germline V gene data show CDR1 as MDHEN and CDR2 as SYDVKM. Trimming left V 7 bases short and J 4 bases short, with 16 bases between. The CDR3 spells CASTQYGGSYGYTF. Here the CDR3 DNA reads TGTGCCAGCACCCAATATGGGGGGTCCTATGGCTACACCTTC.

This clone was seen a single time. The V call is TRBV30, the J call TRBJ1-5; no firm D call. The CDR3 loop spans 14 amino acids. V gave up 0 bases and J gave up 2 bases, with 8 bases separating them. Per the germline V gene, CDR1 is GTSNPN and CDR2 is SVGIG (reference sequence). CDR3 protein: CAWSVQSGNQPQHF. The CDR3 bases are TGTGCCTGGAGTGTACAGTCAGGCAATCAGCCCCAGCATTTT.

This clone came up a few times. V and J are TRBV7-8 and TRBJ2-3; 8 bases agree with TRBD2. Germline loops: CDR1 SGHVS, CDR2 FQNEAQ. J lost 4 bases, V lost 5 bases, and 2 bases had no gene match. The CDR3 is made up of 13 amino acids. Written as DNA, the CDR3 is TGTGCCAGCAGCGGGACTAGTCCAGATACGCAGTATTTT. Its protein is CASSGTSPDTQYF. Together with reference TRBV7-8 and TRBJ2-3, the CDR3 gives the full variable domain: GAGVSQSPRYKVAKRGQDVALRCDPISGHVSLFWYQQALGQGPEFLTYFQNEAQLDKSGLPSDRFFAERPEGSVSTLKIQRTQQEDSAVYLCASSGTSPDTQYFGPGTRLTVL.

The chain recombines TRBV9 with TRBJ2-1; a weak D match, TRBD2 (5 bases). Germline V lookup: CDR1 SGDLS, CDR2 YYNGEE. There are 16 residues in the CDR3. Trimming stripped 3 bases from V and 10 bases from J, with 23 bases between. CDR3 sequence (DNA): TGTGCCAGCAGCGGTCGAGGGTTCACAGCCGCTGAGGAGCAGTTCTTC. Translated: CASSGRGFTAAEEQFF.

The table lists this clone with a count of one. Here the CDR3 reads CASTLGGTKTEAFF. CDR3 nucleotides: TGTGCCAGCACCCTAGGGGGTACGAAAACTGAAGCTTTCTTT. The chain uses TRBV7-8 and TRBJ1-1; tentative D call: TRBD1 (6 bases). With 7 bases removed from V and 5 bases from J, the gap between germline ends came to 17 bases. CDR1 SGHVS and CDR2 FQNEAQ come from the germline V gene. The length of the CDR3 is 14 residues.

The chain employs TRBV10-3 and TRBJ1-1; TRBD1 might be the D (5 bases). The CDR3 loop spans 15 amino acids. V was shortened by 3 bases and J by 3 bases, with 14 bases between the two germline ends. From germline, CDR1 is ENHRY and CDR2 SYGVKD. This CDR3 reads CAISDAPRGYTEAFF. DNA for the CDR3: TGTGCCATCAGTGATGCCCCAAGGGGCTACACTGAAGCTTTCTTT.

The V call is TRBV2, the J call TRBJ2-7; tentatively, D is TRBD2 (5 bases). Germline V gene sequence: CDR1 SNHLY, CDR2 FYNNEI. There are 13 residues in the CDR3. The V end was cut by 7 bases, the J end by 4 bases, with 14 bases between. This CDR3 reads CASTYSGVYEQYF. The CDR3 DNA follows: TGTGCCAGCACCTACAGCGGCGTTTACGAGCAGTACTTC.

This clone was recorded a few times. The CDR3: CASSEFPANNEQFF. The CDR3 DNA reads TGTGCCAGCAGTGAATTTCCCGCTAACAATGAGCAGTTCTTC. The chain carries TRBV2 and TRBJ2-1; D unclear. CDR3 length equals 14 residues. The V end lost 2 bases, the J end lost 5 bases, and 10 bases lay between the germline ends. Germline-derived CDR1 and CDR2 are SNHLY and FYNNEI.

The chain employs TRBV6-1 and TRBJ1-2; 10 bases are a match to TRBD1. Germline CDR1 MNHNS, CDR2 SASEGT. The CDR3 covers 15 residues. With 4 bases clipped from V and 6 bases from J, the junction kept 8 bases outside the gene matches. CDR3: CASSGLTGGSNGYTF. The CDR3 DNA reads as TGTGCCAGCAGTGGGTTGACAGGGGGCAGTAATGGCTACACCTTC.

V and J are TRBV6-5 and TRBJ2-1; 9 nucleotides line up with TRBD2. The CDR3 is 14 residues long. Germline assignment: CDR1 MNHEY and CDR2 SVGAGI. V gave up 5 bases and J gave up 2 bases; unmatched junction bases: 1. The CDR3 loop reads CASSIAGAYNEQFF. The CDR3 DNA follows: TGTGCCAGCAGTATAGCGGGAGCCTACAATGAGCAGTTCTTC.

The chain is built from TRBV6-1 and TRBJ1-2, with D perhaps TRBD1 (6 bases). The germline V gene has CDR1 MNHNS and CDR2 SASEGT. CDR3 size: 12 residues. V dropped 8 bases and J dropped 9 bases, with 16 bases sitting between them. CDR3 DNA: TGTGCCAGCGGGAAGGCAGGGGTTAGCTACACCTTC. Its translation: CASGKAGVSYTF.

The chain combines TRBV28 with TRBJ1-5; 8 bases map to TRBD1. The CDR3 contains 14 residues. V was pared by 6 bases and J by 3 bases, with 4 bases of the junction left unmatched. Germline V CDR1 and CDR2: MDHEN, SYDVKM. The CDR3 region has the DNA TGTGCCAGCAGGGAGGGACAGGCCAATCAGCCCCAGCATTTT. It translates to CASREGQANQPQHF.

This clone occurred once. The chain recombines TRBV2 with TRBJ2-5; 8 bases are a match to TRBD1. J lost 4 bases, V lost 10 bases, and 5 bases had no gene match. Germline values: CDR1 SNHLY, CDR2 FYNNEI. The CDR3 totals 12 residues. CDR3 protein: CATGQGPETQYF. The CDR3 nucleotides read TGTGCCACCGGACAGGGACCAGAGACCCAGTACTTC.

The chain combines TRBV7-3 with TRBJ1-2; TRBD1 agrees at 7 bases. The CDR3 sequence is 13 residues long. After removal of 5 bases from V and 6 bases from J, the junction contained 6 bases not matched to a gene. Germline CDR1 SGHTA, CDR2 FQGTGA. The CDR3 here is CASSANRGDGYTF. CDR3 sequence (DNA): TGTGCCAGCAGCGCCAACAGGGGTGATGGCTACACCTTC.

The chain recombines TRBV7-9 with TRBJ2-1, with 8 nucleotides matching TRBD2. Germline V gives CDR1 SEHNR, CDR2 FQNEAQ (reference sequence). The V segment lost 5 bases and the J segment 8 bases; nucleotides outside the gene matches: 8. This CDR3 comprises 14 residues. This CDR3 is CASSPFTSGHEQFF. CDR3 sequence (DNA): TGTGCCAGCAGCCCTTTTACTAGCGGCCATGAGCAGTTCTTC.

The chain employs TRBV27 and TRBJ2-5; 8 nucleotides line up with TRBD2. The germline gives CDR1 MNHEY, CDR2 SMNVEV (reference sequence). This CDR3 spans 16 amino acids. With 5 bases clipped from V and 4 bases from J, the junction kept 12 bases outside the gene matches. CDR3 sequence reads: CASSPGGATAVETQYF. CDR3 DNA: TGTGCCAGCAGTCCCGGGGGGGCAACGGCGGTAGAGACCCAGTACTTC.

The rearrangement joins TRBV9 to TRBJ2-1; 9 positions match TRBD2. Losses at the gene ends were 3 bases for V and 6 bases for J; bases not matched to a gene: 7. The CDR3 consists of 15 residues. Looked up from germline, CDR1 is SGDLS and CDR2 is YYNGEE. CDR3 DNA: TGTGCCAGCAGCGCCGGGACTAGCTCGAGCAATGAGCAGTTCTTC. Its protein is CASSAGTSSSNEQFF.